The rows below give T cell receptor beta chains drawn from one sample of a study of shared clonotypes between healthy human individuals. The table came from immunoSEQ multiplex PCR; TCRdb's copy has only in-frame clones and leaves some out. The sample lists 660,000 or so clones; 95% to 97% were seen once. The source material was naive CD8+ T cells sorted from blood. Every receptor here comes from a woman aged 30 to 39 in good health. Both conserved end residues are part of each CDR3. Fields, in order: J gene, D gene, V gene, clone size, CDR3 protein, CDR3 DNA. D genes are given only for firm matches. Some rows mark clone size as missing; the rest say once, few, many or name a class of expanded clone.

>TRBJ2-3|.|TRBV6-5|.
CASSFSGPSTDTQYF
TGTGCCAGCAGTTTTAGCGGCCCTAGCACAGATACGCAGTATTTT
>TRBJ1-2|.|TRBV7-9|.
CASSYQTERDGYTF
TGTGCCAGCAGCTACCAGACCGAGAGAGATGGCTACACCTTC
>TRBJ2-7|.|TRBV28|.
CATQYKDRYEQYF
TGTGCCACGCAATACAAGGATCGCTACGAGCAGTACTTC
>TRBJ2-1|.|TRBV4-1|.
CASSHHNEQFF
TGCGCCAGCAGCCACCACAATGAGCAGTTCTTC
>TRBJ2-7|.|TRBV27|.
CASAGGLGFHHEQYF
TGTGCCAGCGCCGGGGGCCTGGGATTTCACCACGAGCAGTACTTC
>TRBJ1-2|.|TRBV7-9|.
CASKGRHDGYTF
TGTGCCAGTAAGGGGAGACATGATGGCTACACCTTC
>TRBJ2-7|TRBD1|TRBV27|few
CASGQGRYEQYF
TGTGCCAGCGGACAGGGTCGGTACGAGCAGTACTTC
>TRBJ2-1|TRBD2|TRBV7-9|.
CASSPTLAGGPGHNEQFF
TGTGCCAGCAGCCCAACACTAGCGGGAGGGCCGGGACACAATGAGCAGTTCTTC
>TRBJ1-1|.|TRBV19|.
CASSIDLGGTEAFF
TGTGCCAGTAGTATAGATCTGGGGGGAACTGAAGCTTTCTTT
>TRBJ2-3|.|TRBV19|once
CASRATNRDRSPDTQYF
TGTGCCAGTAGAGCTACAAACAGGGATAGGTCCCCAGATACGCAGTATTTT
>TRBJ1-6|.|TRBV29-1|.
CSAGTDSPLHF
TGCAGCGCAGGGACCGATTCACCCCTCCACTTT
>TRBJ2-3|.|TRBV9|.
CASSVGGRLARSTDTQYF
TGTGCCAGCAGCGTAGGGGGGCGCCTAGCGAGGAGCACAGATACGCAGTATTTT
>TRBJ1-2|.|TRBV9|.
CASSVDLANYGYTF
TGTGCCAGCAGCGTAGATCTAGCTAACTATGGCTACACCTTC
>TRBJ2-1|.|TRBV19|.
CASSTDLGGTYNEQFF
TGTGCCAGTAGTACCGACCTGGGCGGGACCTACAATGAGCAGTTCTTC
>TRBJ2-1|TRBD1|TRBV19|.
CASSSHMGQTDNEQFF
TGTGCCAGTAGCTCCCACATGGGACAGACCGACAATGAGCAGTTCTTC
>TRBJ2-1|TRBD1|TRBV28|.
CASSFPPGTGGPNEQFF
TGTGCCAGCAGTTTCCCTCCGGGGACAGGGGGTCCAAATGAGCAGTTCTTC
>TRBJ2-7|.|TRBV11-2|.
CASSLETGSGEQYF
TGTGCCAGCAGCTTAGAGACTGGGTCGGGCGAGCAGTACTTC
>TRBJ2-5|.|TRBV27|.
CASSSPGLQETQYF
TGTGCCAGCAGTTCCCCGGGGCTACAAGAGACCCAGTACTTC
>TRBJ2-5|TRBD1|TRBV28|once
CASSFAALGTAQETQYF
TGTGCCAGCAGTTTCGCTGCCTTAGGGACAGCTCAAGAGACCCAGTACTTC
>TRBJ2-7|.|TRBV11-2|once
CASSSPGTSGVNLYF
TGTGCCAGCAGCTCACCCGGGACATCTGGAGTCAATCTGTACTTC
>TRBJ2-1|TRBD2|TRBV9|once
CASSLTSGSIDEQFF
TGTGCCAGCAGCCTGACTAGCGGGAGTATTGATGAGCAGTTCTTC
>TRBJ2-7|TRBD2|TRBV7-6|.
CASSLYHGVAGADEQYF
TGTGCCAGCAGCTTATATCACGGGGTAGCGGGAGCGGACGAGCAGTACTTC
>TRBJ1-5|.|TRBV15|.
CATSLGRVNQPQHF
TGTGCCACCAGCCTCGGACGGGTCAATCAGCCCCAGCATTTT
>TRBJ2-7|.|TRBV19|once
CASSIDLGRTYEQYF
TGTGCCAGTAGTATAGATCTAGGCAGAACCTACGAGCAGTACTTC
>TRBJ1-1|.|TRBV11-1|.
CASSLVGGEGHTEAFF
TGTGCCAGCAGCTTAGTGGGGGGCGAGGGCCACACTGAAGCTTTCTTT
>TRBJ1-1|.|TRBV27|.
CASSTPSGGGTEAFF
TGTGCCAGCAGTACCCCATCGGGGGGCGGCACTGAAGCTTTCTTT
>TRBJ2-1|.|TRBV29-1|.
CSVALGTDEQFF
TGCAGCGTTGCCCTAGGGACGGATGAGCAGTTCTTC
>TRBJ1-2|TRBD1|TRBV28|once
CASSHRGLGGYTF
TGTGCCAGCAGTCACAGGGGACTGGGGGGCTACACCTTC
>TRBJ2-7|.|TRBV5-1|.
CASSLRPGREQYF
TGCGCCAGCAGCTTGCGTCCGGGCCGCGAGCAGTACTTC
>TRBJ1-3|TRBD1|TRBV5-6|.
CASSGGQLLSGNTIYF
TGTGCCAGCAGCGGGGGACAGCTCCTCTCTGGAAACACCATATATTTT
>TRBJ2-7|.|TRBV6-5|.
CASSHGEGAPDEQYF
TGTGCCAGCAGCCACGGGGAGGGGGCGCCTGACGAGCAGTACTTC
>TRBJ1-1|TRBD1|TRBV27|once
CASSLTGALPEAFF
TGTGCCAGCAGTCTCACAGGGGCCTTGCCTGAAGCTTTCTTT
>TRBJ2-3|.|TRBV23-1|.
CASSHPLLTRVVDTQYF
TGCGCCAGCAGTCACCCGCTCTTGACCAGGGTAGTGGATACGCAGTATTTT
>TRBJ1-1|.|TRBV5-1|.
CASSLSGQGGPEAFF
TGCGCCAGCAGCTTGAGTGGGCAGGGAGGACCTGAAGCTTTCTTT
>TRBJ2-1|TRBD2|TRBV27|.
CASSSGVAGGPRDEQFF
TGTGCCAGCAGTTCCGGGGTAGCGGGAGGGCCTAGGGATGAGCAGTTCTTC
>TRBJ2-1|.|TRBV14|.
CASSQVTAIYNEQFF
TGTGCCAGCAGCCAAGTGACGGCGATTTACAATGAGCAGTTCTTC
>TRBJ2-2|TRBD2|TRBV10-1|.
CASTPSGGTGELFF
TGCGCCAGCACCCCTAGCGGAGGGACCGGGGAGCTGTTTTTT
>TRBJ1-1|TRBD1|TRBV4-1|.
CASSLNRGRTEAFF
TGCGCCAGCAGCCTTAACAGGGGACGGACTGAAGCTTTCTTT
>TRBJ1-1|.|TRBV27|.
CASSSFQGLNTEAFF
TGTGCCAGCAGTTCTTTCCAGGGACTCAACACTGAAGCTTTCTTT
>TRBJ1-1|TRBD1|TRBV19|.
CASRPYRGEDTEAFF
TGTGCCAGTAGACCCTACAGGGGCGAGGACACTGAAGCTTTCTTT
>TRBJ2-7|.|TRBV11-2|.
CASSFGSRSYEQYF
TGTGCCAGCAGCTTCGGTTCTCGTTCCTACGAGCAGTACTTC
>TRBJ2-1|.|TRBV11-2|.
CASRFPFGRPEQFF
TGTGCCAGCAGATTCCCTTTTGGGCGACCTGAGCAGTTCTTC
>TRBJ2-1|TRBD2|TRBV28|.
CASSLFRTSNEQFF
TGTGCCAGCAGTTTATTTAGGACTAGCAATGAGCAGTTCTTC
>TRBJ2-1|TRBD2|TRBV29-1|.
CSVPASGAYNEQFF
TGCAGCGTCCCGGCTAGCGGGGCATACAATGAGCAGTTCTTC